The 10 T cell receptor beta chains reported below all come from one sample, sequenced in a study of graft-versus-host responses after intestinal transplantation. Data came from immunoSEQ multiplex PCR; TCRdb stores just in-frame clones and leaves some out. The profile shows about 6,800 clones, roughly a quarter of them singletons. The sequenced sample was alloreactive CD4+ T cells from a mixed lymphocyte reaction culture, obtained before intestinal transplant. The sample's subset: CFSE-low proliferating T cells sorted from roughly six-day pre-transplant mixed lymphocyte reaction (GvH or HvG direction). Receptors were obtained from a human patient who received an intestinal transplant.

The genes are TRBV7-2 and TRBJ2-7, with TRBD2 matching over 10 bases. The CDR3 is 16 amino acids. Germline CDR1 SGHTA, CDR2 FQGNSA. Trimming cost V 6 bases and J 2 bases; bases outside gene matches: 10. In DNA, the CDR3 is TGTGCCAGCAGTTCCATCGGACTAGCGGCAACCTACGAGCAGTACTTC. Translated: CASSSIGLAATYEQYF.

V gene TRBV7-2 combines with J gene TRBJ2-1, with 9 bases matching TRBD1. With V trimmed by 2 bases and J by 10 bases, 15 bases remained unmatched. In germline, CDR1 is SGHTA, CDR2 FQGNSA. This CDR3 contains 17 residues. The CDR3 loop is CASSLTGGLKGGPEQFF. Here the CDR3 DNA reads TGTGCCAGCAGCTTAACAGGGGGCTTGAAGGGCGGGCCCGAGCAGTTCTTC.

This clone appeared a single time. This chain uses TRBV7-9 with TRBJ2-7, with 9 bases identical to TRBD1. The CDR3 contains 14 residues. Germline CDR1 reads SEHNR; CDR2 reads FQNEAQ (reference sequence). The V gene end was trimmed by 2 bases and the J gene end by 4 bases; junction bases not matched to a gene: 3. The CDR3 protein is CASSLSGTGYEQYF. CDR3 nucleotides: TGTGCCAGCAGCTTATCCGGGACAGGGTACGAGCAGTACTTC. Drawing the rest from reference TRBV7-9 and TRBJ2-7, the complete variable domain is DTGVSQNPRHKITKRGQNVTFRCDPISEHNRLYWYRQTLGQGPEFLTYFQNEAQLEKSRLLSDRFSAERPKGSFSTLEIQRTEQGDSAMYLCASSLSGTGYEQYFGPGTRLTVT.

The J gene is TRBJ1-3, the V gene TRBV7-8, with unresolved D. The germline V gene encodes CDR1 SGHVS and CDR2 FQNEAQ. CDR3 length: 15 residues. Deletions cut 5 bases from V and 4 bases from J, with 15 bases between. The DNA of the CDR3 is TGTGCCAGCAGCCAGTTATCGAGGACCGGAAACACCATATATTTT. Amino acids: CASSQLSRTGNTIYF. Filled out from reference TRBV7-8 and TRBJ1-3, the complete variable domain reads GAGVSQSPRYKVAKRGQDVALRCDPISGHVSLFWYQQALGQGPEFLTYFQNEAQLDKSGLPSDRFFAERPEGSVSTLKIQRTQQEDSAVYLCASSQLSRTGNTIYFGEGSWLTVV.

The V gene is TRBV5-1, the J gene TRBJ1-2; no reliable D call. The CDR3 is made up of 12 amino acids. Germline loops: CDR1 SGHRS, CDR2 YFSETQ. Trimming shortened V by 2 bases and J by 8 bases, and 10 bases separated the two germline ends. CDR3 sequence reads: CASSFGGKGYTF. CDR3 DNA sequence: TGCGCCAGCAGCTTTGGAGGAAAGGGCTACACCTTC.

The chain links TRBV4-1 to TRBJ2-3; 11 bases match TRBD2. The CDR3 is 17 residues long. Trimming removed 2 bases from V and 4 bases from J; junction bases left unmatched: 8. Per the germline V gene, CDR1 is MGHRA and CDR2 is YSYEKL. As DNA, the CDR3 is TGCGCCAGCAGCCAACTCCTCCTAGCGGGAGGTCCAGATACGCAGTATTTT. This gives the protein CASSQLLLAGGPDTQYF.

This clone was seen only once. The chain links TRBV30 to TRBJ2-5; TRBD1 is a possible D gene (6 bases). V dropped 0 bases and J dropped 5 bases, with 16 bases sitting between them. CDR3 length: 15 residues. CDR1 is GTSNPN and CDR2 is SVGIG in the germline V gene (reference sequence). The CDR3 DNA reads TGTGCCTGGAGTGTAAGCCCTACCCAGGGGGAGACCCAGTACTTC. This sequence encodes CAWSVSPTQGETQYF.

The genes are TRBV11-3 and TRBJ2-5; TRBD1 might be the D (6 bases). The CDR3 has 15 amino acids. CDR1 and CDR2 (germline): SGHNT, YENEEA. The ends were cut back, 5 bases at V and 0 bases at J, with 13 bases in the middle. CDR3 coding DNA: TGTGCCAGCAGCCCCGGGGACATGTACCAAGAGACCCAGTACTTC. Residues: CASSPGDMYQETQYF.

A note on this clone: A single base is all that separates this from a far larger clone, so a read error is likely. The CDR3 DNA is TGTGCCAGCAGCTTAGGAGGGGAAGCGCAGTACTTC. Its protein product is CASSLGGEAQYF. The genes are TRBV7-3 and TRBJ2-7, with D perhaps TRBD2 (6 bases). The CDR3 runs to 12 residues. V lost 2 bases, J lost 9 bases, and 11 bases lay in between. Germline-derived CDR1 and CDR2 are SGHTA and FQGTGA. The whole variable domain, remainder taken from reference TRBV7-3 and TRBJ2-7, is GAGVSQTPSNKVTEKGKYVELRCDPISGHTALYWYRQSLGQGPEFLIYFQGTGAADDSGLPNDRFFAVRPEGSVSTLKIQRTERGDSAVYLCASSLGGEAQYFGPGTRLTVT.

This clone occurred a few times. This rearrangement joins TRBV30 to TRBJ2-3; no clear D gene. Germline values: CDR1 GTSNPN, CDR2 SVGIG (reference sequence). The CDR3 loop spans 14 amino acids. Between the trimmed V and J ends, which lost 0 bases and 7 bases, there was a span of 14 bases. Written as DNA, the CDR3 is TGTGCCTGGAGTGTACATGTTGGGTTTCATACGCAGTATTTT. Its translation is CAWSVHVGFHTQYF.